This T cell receptor beta chain was identified during a study of regulatory T cells in long-lasting Graves disease. This clonotype was observed many times. Libraries of TCR beta came from iRepertoire HTBI primers plus Arm-PCR of CDR3 regions. TCRdb passed the multiplex PCR reads through MiXCR, listing each CDR3 protein once. Of 560,000 or so distinct CDR3 sequences listed, 15% to 20% are singletons. This CDR3 has 14 amino acids. Trimming took off 7 bases at V and 3 bases at J, with 14 bases between the two ends. Per germline, CDR1 MNHEY and CDR2 SVGEGT. The time point here: newly diagnosed GD, antithyroid drugs for less than 3 months. PBMCs provided the RNA from which the TCR library was made. A further study also used this sample, focusing on T cells in Graves' hyperthyroidism and ophthalmopathy. That paper adds: Clinicians diagnosed patients from clinical symptoms, serum thyroxine and TRAb, thyroid ultrasound and orbital computed tomography.

The chain is built from TRBV6-2 or TRBV6-3 and TRBJ2-3, with D tentatively TRBD2 (5 bases). The sequence came from a man aged 18 to 35 with Graves disease. Sequences were derived from peripheral blood mononuclear cells (PBMCs), sampled at new diagnosis, from a patient treated with antithyroid drugs. The CDR3 spells CASTPPGFTDTQYF. The CDR3 nucleotides read TGTGCCAGCACACCCCCGGGGTTTACAGATACGCAGTATTTT.